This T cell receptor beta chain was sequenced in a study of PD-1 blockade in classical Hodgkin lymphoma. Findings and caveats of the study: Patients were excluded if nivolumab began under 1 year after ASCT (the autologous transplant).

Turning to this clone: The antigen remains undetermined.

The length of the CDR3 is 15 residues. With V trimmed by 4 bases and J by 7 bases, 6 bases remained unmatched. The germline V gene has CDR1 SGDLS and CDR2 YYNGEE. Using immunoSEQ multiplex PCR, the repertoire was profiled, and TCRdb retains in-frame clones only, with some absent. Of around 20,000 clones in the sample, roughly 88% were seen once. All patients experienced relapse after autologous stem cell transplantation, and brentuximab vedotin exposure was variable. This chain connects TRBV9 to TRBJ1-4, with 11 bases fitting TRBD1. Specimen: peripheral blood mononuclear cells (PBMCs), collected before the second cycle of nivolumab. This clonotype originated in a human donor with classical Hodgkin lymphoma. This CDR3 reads CASSSGQGAGEKLFF. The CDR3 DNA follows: TGTGCCAGCAGCTCCGGACAGGGGGCGGGTGAAAAACTGTTTTTT.